These 20 T cell receptor beta chains originate from one sample sequenced in a study of blood T cell repertoires in COVID-19. Profiling relied on immunoSEQ multiplex PCR, and the TCRdb table lists in-frame clones only, not all of them. Among 250,000 to 350,000 clones listed, approximately 91% were seen once. The sequenced sample was peripheral blood. These receptors all stem from a young woman with COVID-19, enrolled during active disease.

This chain connects TRBV5-4 to TRBJ1-1; 7 bases match TRBD1. Germline V gene lookup returns CDR1 SGHNT and CDR2 YYREEE (reference sequence). V gave up 4 bases and J gave up 8 bases; unmatched junction bases: 11. The CDR3 spans 14 residues. Here the CDR3 reads CASSNPGQPTEAFF. The CDR3 DNA reads as TGTGCCAGCAGCAATCCGGGACAGCCTACGGAAGCTTTCTTT.

The rearrangement joins TRBV2 to TRBJ2-3; D may be TRBD2 (5 bases). The CDR3 extends over 14 amino acids. The V gene lost 6 bases and the J gene lost 2 bases, with 12 bases spanning the gap. CDR1 and CDR2 (germline): SNHLY, FYNNEI. This chain's CDR3 is CASRGLDTTDTQYF. CDR3 in DNA: TGTGCCAGCAGAGGACTTGACACCACAGATACGCAGTATTTT.

The rearrangement joins TRBV7-5 to TRBJ2-7; the DNA was not used to check the table's D call, TRBD2. TRBV7-5 is a listed pseudogene. CDR3 length: 14 residues. The CDR3 sequence: CARSMSGSRCEQYF. In DNA, the CDR3 is TGTGCCAGAAGCATGAGCGGGAGTAGGTGTGAGCAGTACTTC.

This chain connects TRBV6-5 to TRBJ2-7; a weak D match, TRBD2 (6 bases). Germline V gene data show CDR1 as MNHEY and CDR2 as SVGAGI. The CDR3 is 14 amino acids. V lost 6 bases and J 6 bases, leaving 18 bases between the germline ends. The CDR3 coding sequence is TGTGCCAGCAGGCTCCTCCGGGACTTGGGCGAGCAGTACTTC. Translation gives CASRLLRDLGEQYF.

The genes are TRBV4-1 and TRBJ2-1, with TRBD1 identical over 8 bases. Trimming at V came to 4 bases and at J to 8 bases, leaving 7 bases not matched to a gene. This CDR3 region has 14 residues. Looked up from germline, CDR1 is MGHRA and CDR2 is YSYEKL. The chain's CDR3 is CASSLRTGWDEQFF. The CDR3 DNA is TGCGCCAGCAGCCTTCGGACAGGGTGGGATGAGCAGTTCTTC.

This clone has only one observation. The V gene is TRBV28, the J gene TRBJ1-5; 8 positions agree with TRBD1. In germline, CDR1 is MDHEN, CDR2 SYDVKM. The junction had 9 bases not matched to a gene; V was cut back by 5 bases and J by 0 bases. The CDR3 runs 17 residues. The chain's CDR3 is CASSPRTGLDSNQPQHF. The CDR3 bases are TGTGCCAGCAGTCCCCGGACAGGGCTTGATAGCAATCAGCCCCAGCATTTT.

The chain links TRBV10-1 to TRBJ1-4; 7 bases align to TRBD1. Germline-derived CDR1 and CDR2 are WNHNN and SYGVQD (reference sequence). This CDR3 region has 13 residues. The J segment lost 11 bases and the V segment lost 2 bases, leaving 5 bases of the junction unmatched. This CDR3 is CASSEIGDSKLFF. CDR3 in DNA: TGCGCCAGCAGTGAGATTGGGGACAGCAAACTGTTTTTT.

This sequence joins TRBV2 and TRBJ1-3; D is unresolved. V was clipped by 7 bases and J by 4 bases, with 8 bases between them. CDR3 length: 12 residues. Germline V lookup: CDR1 SNHLY, CDR2 FYNNEI. DNA for the CDR3: TGTGCCAGCACTCGACAAGGAAACACCATATATTTT. Translated, it gives CASTRQGNTIYF.

This clone was seen a handful of times. This chain joins TRBV2 and TRBJ1-4; a weak D match, TRBD1 (6 bases). Germline V gene lookup returns CDR1 SNHLY and CDR2 FYNNEI. The CDR3 extends over 13 amino acids. The ends were cut back, 6 bases at V and 8 bases at J, with 13 bases in the middle. CDR3 region: CASRWAGGEKLFF. Written as DNA, the CDR3 is TGTGCCAGCAGGTGGGCGGGGGGCGAAAAACTGTTTTTT.

This chain uses TRBV6-1 with TRBJ1-1; D gene uncertain. Germline lookup yields CDR1 MNHNS and CDR2 SASEGT. Trimming took 1 base from V and 6 from J, leaving 9 bases between them. The CDR3 runs 13 residues. CDR3 in DNA: TGTGCCAGCAGTGAAGGTAGGCGGGCTGAAGCTTTCTTT. It encodes CASSEGRRAEAFF.

The CDR3 region has the DNA TGTGCCAGCAGCTTAACGGCCAGGGAGGGGTACAATGAGCAGTTCTTC. As protein: CASSLTAREGYNEQFF. J is TRBJ2-1 and V is TRBV7-3; 7 nucleotides match TRBD2. The CDR3 is 16 amino acids. CDR1 is SGHTA, CDR2 FQGTGA, per germline. Unmatched junction bases numbered 6, after V lost 0 bases and J lost 4 bases.

The gene calls are TRBV5-1 and TRBJ1-4; D is ambiguous. Germline V CDR1 and CDR2: SGHRS, YFSETQ. The CDR3 has 12 residues. The germline V and J ends were trimmed by 7 bases and 7 bases, with 11 bases remaining between them. The CDR3 loop is CASSGLGEKLFF. The CDR3 DNA is TGCGCCAGCTCGGGGTTAGGTGAAAAACTGTTTTTT.

The CDR3 nucleotides are TGCGCCAGCAGCACCCGGGTGAGGGCCCAGTACTTC. It encodes CASSTRVRAQYF. The chain carries TRBV4-3 and TRBJ2-5; D is possibly TRBD2 (5 bases). V was clipped by 5 bases and J by 9 bases, with 13 bases between them. Germline lookup yields CDR1 LGHNA and CDR2 YSLEER. This CDR3 contains 12 residues.

The rearrangement uses TRBV19 and TRBJ2-5; D is undetermined. From germline, CDR1 is LNHDA and CDR2 SQIVND (reference sequence). V gave up 6 bases and J gave up 6 bases, with 17 bases separating them. The CDR3 is 14 residues long. CDR3 nucleotide sequence: TGTGCCAGTAGGTCCCAGGTCTGGATGAAGACCCAGTACTTC. It codes for CASRSQVWMKTQYF.

V gene TRBV10-2 combines with J gene TRBJ2-1, with TRBD2 identical over 11 bases. This CDR3 is 18 amino acids long. The germline V gene has CDR1 WSHSY and CDR2 SAAADI. Trimming at V came to 6 bases and at J to 5 bases, leaving 15 bases not matched to a gene. For the CDR3, the DNA is TGCGCCAGCAGCAGGGCAAGACTAGCGGGAATCCGACACAATGAGCAGTTCTTC. Protein sequence: CASSRARLAGIRHNEQFF.

This clone was found once. The genes are TRBV30 and TRBJ1-4; D gene ambiguous. Germline CDR1 reads GTSNPN; CDR2 reads SVGIG (reference sequence). CDR3 length: 12 residues. Trimming removed 2 bases from V and 2 bases from J, with 3 bases in between. DNA for the CDR3: TGTGCCTGGAGTTCGACTAATGAAAAACTGTTTTTT. It translates to CAWSSTNEKLFF.

The V call is TRBV29-1, the J call TRBJ2-3, with TRBD2 matching over 9 bases. Unmatched junction bases numbered 5, after V lost 4 bases and J lost 6 bases. The germline V gene has CDR1 SQVTM and CDR2 ANQGSEA. The CDR3 extends over 13 amino acids. In DNA, the CDR3 is TGCAGCGTTGGTAGCGGGAGCGGGGATACGCAGTATTTT. Its protein product is CSVGSGSGDTQYF.

In nucleotides, the CDR3 is TGTGCCAGCAGGGCGACATCGTCCTATGGCTACACCTTC. Its protein is CASRATSSYGYTF. The genes are TRBV28 and TRBJ1-2; D not resolved. Germline loops: CDR1 MDHEN, CDR2 SYDVKM. The CDR3 runs 13 residues. With 6 bases removed from V and 4 bases from J, the gap between germline ends came to 12 bases.

The chain has TRBV7-9 and TRBJ1-1; no clear D. Germline lookup yields CDR1 SEHNR and CDR2 FQNEAQ (reference sequence). The germline V and J ends were trimmed by 3 bases and 4 bases, with 3 bases remaining between them. This CDR3 has 11 amino acids. CDR3 protein: CASSFLTEAFF. The CDR3 nucleotides read TGTGCCAGCAGCTTCCTCACTGAAGCTTTCTTT.

The chain uses TRBV19 and TRBJ2-3; D unclear. Trimming left V 8 bases short and J 4 bases short, with 7 bases between. The germline V gene encodes CDR1 LNHDA and CDR2 SQIVND (reference sequence). The CDR3 has 11 residues. CDR3 region: CASALADTQYF. CDR3 DNA: TGTGCCAGTGCTCTAGCAGATACGCAGTATTTT.